A single sample gave rise to the 3 T cell receptor beta chains below, sequenced in a study of regulatory T cells. Study-level points and caveats: Hydrophobic residues at CDR3 positions 6 and 7 were enriched in conventional CD4+ T cells of CD3G-deficient patients.

Amplification used 52 TRBV primers and 13 TRBJ primers. Only in-frame clones appear in the TCRdb table, and some are missing; sequencing was by immunoSEQ multiplex PCR. The data hold around 17,000 clones, with more than 65% observed a single time. No antigen has been assigned to these receptors. Material: conventional CD4+ T cells sorted from blood. These receptors came from a person in their thirties with CD3G deficiency.

In DNA, the CDR3 is TGTGCCATCAGAGGGACAGCACGCAGTCTCTATGGCTACACCTTC. It translates to CAIRGTARSLYGYTF. The V and J genes are TRBV10-3 and TRBJ1-2; 7 nucleotides match TRBD1. The CDR3 is 15 residues long. CDR1 is ENHRY and CDR2 is SYGVKD in the germline V gene. V gave up 6 bases and J gave up 4 bases; unmatched junction bases: 11.

The chain is built from TRBV29-1 and TRBJ2-1, with D possibly called TRBD1 or TRBD2 (5 bases each). This CDR3 is built from 14 residues. V shed 7 bases and J shed 0 bases, with 13 bases lying between them. CDR1 is SQVTM, CDR2 ANQGSEA, per germline. CDR3 sequence reads: CSAKAGSSYNEQFF. The CDR3 bases are TGCAGCGCCAAGGCAGGGAGCTCCTACAATGAGCAGTTCTTC.

The CDR3 region is CASSLAVGTDTQYF. The CDR3 region has the DNA TGCGCCAGCAGCTTGGCCGTAGGCACAGATACGCAGTATTTT. The genes are TRBV5-1 and TRBJ2-3, with unresolved D. This CDR3 has 14 amino acids. Trimming took off 0 bases at V and 1 base at J, with 6 bases between the two ends. Germline V CDR1 and CDR2: SGHRS, YFSETQ.